This T cell receptor (beta chain) was retrieved from a study of glioma-infiltrating T cells after dendritic cell vaccination. Fresh-frozen tumor tissue and more than two years of survival data were available for all. No glioblastoma patient carried an isocitrate dehydrogenase mutation. Input was 2 ug genomic DNA, or all available if less. Measured with immunoSEQ multiplex PCR; TCRdb has only the in-frame clones, and not every one. The sample holds around 90,000 clones; approximately 81% are singletons and the top ten take around 6%. The CDR3 sequence is 13 residues long. Germline V gene sequence: CDR1 ENHRY, CDR2 SYGVKD. V was cut by 8 bases and J by 2 bases, with 13 bases left in between.

The V and J genes are TRBV10-3 and TRBJ2-7; possibly TRBD2 for D (6 bases). The origin of this receptor is a human donor with glioblastoma. The sequenced sample was blood, obtained before dendritic cell vaccination. In nucleotides, the CDR3 is TGTGCCATCGTAGCGGACTCTACCTACGAGCAGTACTTC. Its protein product is CAIVADSTYEQYF.